This T cell receptor (beta chain) derives from a study of OX40 agonist ivuxolimab in advanced cancers. Turning to the study itself: The diagnoses of dose-escalation patients were hepatocellular carcinoma, melanoma, renal cell or head and neck cancer. Mean age approximately 59 years, range 23 to 79; around 80% male.

It was autoimmune disease history or systemic immunosuppression that excluded patients. The V segment lost 2 bases and the J segment 4 bases; nucleotides outside the gene matches: 6. This CDR3 has 15 amino acids. Per germline, CDR1 SGHRS and CDR2 YFSETQ. Using immunoSEQ multiplex PCR, the repertoire was profiled, and TCRdb retains in-frame clones only, with some absent. The sample has about 77,000 clones, about 93% seen once. This clone was recorded once. The chain employs TRBV5-1 and TRBJ1-5, with 7 bases that match TRBD1. This receptor was obtained from an adult with an advanced solid tumor such as melanoma, head and neck, liver or kidney cancer. The sequenced sample was CD4+ or CD8+ T cells sorted from blood, obtained in a trial of the OX40 agonist ivuxolimab. CDR3 in amino acids: CASSFTGQRNQPQHF. The CDR3 DNA reads as TGCGCCAGCAGCTTTACGGGACAGAGGAATCAGCCCCAGCATTTT.